This paragraph reports one T cell receptor (beta chain). Its antigen is not identified. Germline V gene data show CDR1 as LGHDT and CDR2 as YNNKEL (reference sequence). V was pared by 2 bases and J by 4 bases, with 9 bases of the junction left unmatched. The CDR3 covers 16 residues. A J-beta primer mix and a sample-barcoded 5' primer were used in a second PCR of about 7 to 12 cycles. TCRdb processed the 5' RACE reads anew with MiXCR; each CDR3 protein has one entry. The sample consists of about 1.6 million distinct CDR3 sequences, about 35% of them appearing once. The donors, healthy Caucasians from Russia, were aged roughly 6 to 90. This entry belongs to a study of blood T cells in healthy people across ages. Study outcomes and limitations: Per million T cells, TCR beta diversity dropped roughly linearly as age increased.

The chain combines TRBV3-1 with TRBJ2-5; 8 nucleotides agree with TRBD2. Sequenced input: blood. This TCR was sampled from a woman in her 30s in good health. In DNA, the CDR3 is TGTGCCAGCAGCCAACCCGGGACTAGTTTTGGAGAGACCCAGTACTTC. Translated, it gives CASSQPGTSFGETQYF.